This T cell receptor beta chain came from a study of blood T cells in healthy people across ages. Study-wide points: TCR beta diversity, measured per million T cells, fell in a roughly linear way with age.

Details on this clonotype: Its antigen is undetermined.

Deletions cut 6 bases from V and 2 bases from J, with 15 bases between. The CDR3 loop spans 15 amino acids. Germline V gene data show CDR1 as MNHEY and CDR2 as SMNVEV (reference sequence). A second PCR, run for roughly 7 to 12 cycles, used a sample-barcoded 5' primer plus a J-beta primer mix. One entry per CDR3 protein, called by TCRdb with MiXCR from the 5' RACE reads. The sample has about 1 million distinct CDR3 sequences; 35% to 55% are singletons. The genes are TRBV27 and TRBJ2-3, with no clear D. The TCR sequence derives from a woman between 55 and 75 years old in good health. Sequences were obtained from blood. CDR3 sequence: CASSHSATLTDTQYF. The CDR3 DNA reads as TGTGCCAGCAGCCACAGTGCTACCCTCACAGATACGCAGTATTTT.